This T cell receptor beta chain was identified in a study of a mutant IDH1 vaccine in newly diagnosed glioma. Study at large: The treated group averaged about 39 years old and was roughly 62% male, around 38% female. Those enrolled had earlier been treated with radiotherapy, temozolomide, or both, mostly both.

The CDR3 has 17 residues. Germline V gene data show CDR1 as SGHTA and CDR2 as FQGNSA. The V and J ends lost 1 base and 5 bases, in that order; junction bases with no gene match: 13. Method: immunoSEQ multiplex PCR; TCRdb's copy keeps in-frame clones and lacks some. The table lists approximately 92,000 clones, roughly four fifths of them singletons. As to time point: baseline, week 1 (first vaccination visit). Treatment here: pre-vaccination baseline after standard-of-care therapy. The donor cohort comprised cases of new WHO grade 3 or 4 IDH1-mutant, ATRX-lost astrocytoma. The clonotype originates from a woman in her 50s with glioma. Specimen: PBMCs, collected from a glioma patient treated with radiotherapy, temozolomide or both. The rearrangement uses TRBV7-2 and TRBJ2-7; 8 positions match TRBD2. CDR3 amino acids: CASSLEFRGGQSDEQYF. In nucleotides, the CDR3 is TGTGCCAGCAGCTTAGAATTTCGGGGGGGCCAAAGCGACGAGCAGTACTTC.